Following are 32 T cell receptor beta chains from one sample sequenced in a study of CD8 T cells in Susac syndrome. The RNA, about 0.5 to 1 ug, was put through reverse transcription using random hexamers. TCRdb reanalysed the immunoSEQ multiplex PCR reads using MiXCR and keeps one entry per CDR3 protein. Of around 230,000 distinct CDR3 sequences in the sample, 95% to 97% are singletons; the top ten hold approximately 0.1%. Sequencing used CD4+ T cells from PBMCs. The origin of the receptors is a human donor with Susac syndrome.

This chain joins TRBV23-1 and TRBJ2-4; D is ambiguous. TRBV23-1 is noted as an ORF with a role that remains uncertain. Trimming left V 11 bases short and J 1 base short, with 18 bases between. There are 15 residues in the CDR3. This chain's CDR3 is CAAPTRFLAKNIQYF. The DNA of the CDR3 is TGCGCCGCACCCACCCGGTTTTTGGCCAAAAACATTCAGTACTTC.

CDR3 loop: CSVENEGPERAFF. In DNA form, the CDR3 reads TGCAGCGTTGAAAATGAGGGCCCGGAGAGAGCTTTCTTT. The chain has TRBV29-1 and TRBJ1-1; the D is unclear. Per germline, CDR1 SQVTM and CDR2 ANQGSEA. The CDR3 length is 13 residues. Between the trimmed V and J ends, which lost 2 bases and 10 bases, there was a span of 17 bases. Based on the CDR3 plus reference TRBV29-1 and TRBJ1-1, the full variable domain is SAVISQKPSRDICQRGTSLTIQCQVDSQVTMMFWYRQQPGQSLTLIATANQGSEATYESGFVIDKFPISRPNLTFSTLTVSNMSPEDSSIYLCSVENEGPERAFFGQGTRLTVV.

The chain uses TRBV28 and TRBJ1-1; possibly TRBD1 for D (5 bases). The CDR3 runs 16 residues. Trimming stripped 3 bases from V and 0 bases from J, with 14 bases between. Germline CDR1 is MDHEN and CDR2 is SYDVKM. The CDR3 reads CASSLDTFFMNTEAFF. Here the CDR3 DNA reads TGTGCCAGCAGTTTGGACACGTTCTTCATGAACACTGAAGCTTTCTTT.

In DNA, the CDR3 is TGTGCCTGGACGCTTTGGAGCAGGGCTTTTTCAGCTGAAGCTTTCTTT. Translation: CAWTLWSRAFSAEAFF. This chain connects TRBV30 to TRBJ1-1; D possibly corresponds to TRBD1 (5 bases). The V and J ends lost 4 bases and 6 bases respectively, with 24 bases between them. The germline V gene encodes CDR1 GTSNPN and CDR2 SVGIG (reference sequence). The CDR3 covers 16 residues.

The genes are TRBV29-1 and TRBJ2-1; D gene unclear. Between the trimmed V and J ends, which lost 6 bases and 3 bases, there was a span of 9 bases. The CDR3 covers 12 residues. The germline V gene encodes CDR1 SQVTM and CDR2 ANQGSEA. CDR3 region: CSVQSYYNEQFF. DNA of the CDR3: TGCAGCGTACAGAGCTACTACAATGAGCAGTTCTTC.

V is TRBV28 and J is TRBJ1-3; D is unresolved. The CDR3 extends over 12 amino acids. Trimming pared 8 bases from V and 3 bases from J, leaving 8 bases between. Germline V gene sequence: CDR1 MDHEN, CDR2 SYDVKM. The CDR3 sequence: CASLTIGNTIYF. In nucleotides, the CDR3 is TGTGCCAGCCTTACGATTGGAAACACCATATATTTT.

The gene calls are TRBV4-1 and TRBJ2-7; D is unclear. Trimming stripped 1 base from V and 0 bases from J, with 19 bases between. The CDR3 runs 18 residues. Germline loops: CDR1 MGHRA, CDR2 YSYEKL. The CDR3 loop reads CASSQGVRVTPLSYEQYF. The CDR3 DNA is TGCGCCAGCAGCCAAGGGGTCAGAGTGACTCCCCTCTCCTACGAGCAGTACTTC.

The CDR3 DNA sequence: TGTGCCAGCAGGAAAGGGGAGACCCAGTACTTC. Its protein is CASRKGETQYF. This sequence joins TRBV12-3 or TRBV12-4 and TRBJ2-5; no definite D call. Trimming pared 6 bases from V and 5 bases from J, leaving 7 bases between. The CDR3 spans 11 residues.

CDR3 sequence (DNA): TGTGCCTGGAGTCAAGGGCGGGGGCAGCAGTTCTTC. Residues: CAWSQGRGQQFF. This sequence joins TRBV30 and TRBJ2-1; D may be TRBD2 (7 bases). CDR1 is GTSNPN, CDR2 SVGIG, per germline (reference sequence). Between the trimmed V and J ends, which lost 2 bases and 11 bases, there was a span of 13 bases. The CDR3 spans 12 residues.

J is TRBJ1-2 and V is TRBV27; 7 positions agree with TRBD1. CDR3 length equals 13 residues. J lost 6 bases, V lost 3 bases, and 4 bases had no gene match. Germline CDR1 MNHEY, CDR2 SMNVEV (reference sequence). CDR3 DNA: TGTGCCAGCAGTTTGGAACAGGGGCATGGCTACACCTTC. The encoded protein is CASSLEQGHGYTF.

The chain combines TRBV30 with TRBJ2-7; 9 nucleotides match TRBD1. Germline values: CDR1 GTSNPN, CDR2 SVGIG (reference sequence). V lost 4 bases, J lost 3 bases, and 4 bases stayed unmatched. This CDR3 comprises 13 residues. As DNA, the CDR3 is TGTGCCTGGACTCGGGACAGGGACTACGAGCAGTACTTC. Its protein is CAWTRDRDYEQYF.

The J gene is TRBJ2-5, the V gene TRBV29-1, with D perhaps matching TRBD2 (7 bases). Trimming took off 6 bases at V and 7 bases at J, with 27 bases between the two ends. Germline CDR1 SQVTM, CDR2 ANQGSEA. The length of the CDR3 is 16 residues. The CDR3 loop is CSVLNPGGNEGATQYF. DNA of the CDR3: TGCAGCGTCCTAAATCCGGGGGGCAATGAAGGCGCGACCCAGTACTTC.

The V and J genes are TRBV29-1 and TRBJ2-1, with 7 bases lining up with TRBD2. CDR1 is SQVTM, CDR2 ANQGSEA, per germline. CDR3 size: 15 residues. V was clipped by 3 bases and J by 4 bases; unmatched bases: 9. DNA of the CDR3: TGCAGCGTTGACCGAAATCTAGCGGATTACAATGAGCAGTTCTTC. Protein: CSVDRNLADYNEQFF.

This chain uses TRBV12-3 or TRBV12-4 with TRBJ2-4, with D hard to call. The CDR3 is 16 amino acids. V lost 5 bases, J lost 0 bases, and 14 bases lay in between. CDR3 protein: CASSPPLVLAKNIQYF. CDR3 DNA sequence: TGTGCCAGCAGTCCCCCACTGGTTCTAGCCAAAAACATTCAGTACTTC.

This clonotype was observed once. The CDR3 DNA follows: TGTGCCAGCAGCGTAGAGGCCCTGGGACACAATGAGCAGTTCTTC. Amino acids: CASSVEALGHNEQFF. The chain carries TRBV9 and TRBJ2-1; possibly TRBD1 or TRBD2 for D (5 bases each). CDR3 length equals 15 residues. Trimming stripped 0 bases from V and 5 bases from J, with 12 bases between. CDR1 and CDR2 (germline): SGDLS, YYNGEE.

The chain uses TRBV29-1 and TRBJ2-3; the D gene is possibly TRBD2 (6 bases). Trimming removed 4 bases at V and 12 bases at J, with 14 bases between. The CDR3 runs 11 residues. The germline V gene has CDR1 SQVTM and CDR2 ANQGSEA. In nucleotides, the CDR3 is TGCAGCGTTGGAGACGCGGGAACTCAGTATTTT. Translating it yields CSVGDAGTQYF.

This clonotype was recorded only once. The rearrangement links TRBV7-9 to TRBJ2-1; 14 bases line up with TRBD2. The germline V gene has CDR1 SEHNR and CDR2 FQNEAQ (reference sequence). This CDR3 has 15 residues. Trimming at V came to 5 bases and at J to 10 bases, leaving 7 bases not matched to a gene. The chain's CDR3 is CASSARLAGGEEQFF. DNA for the CDR3: TGTGCCAGCAGCGCGAGACTAGCGGGAGGGGAAGAGCAGTTCTTC.

The chain recombines TRBV14 with TRBJ1-1, with D perhaps TRBD1 (6 bases). This CDR3 region has 15 residues. Trimming removed 2 bases at V and 7 bases at J, with 17 bases between. Germline-derived CDR1 and CDR2 are SGHDN and FVKESK. CDR3: CASSQFGTGRIEAFF. The CDR3 nucleotides are TGTGCCAGCAGCCAATTCGGTACAGGGCGGATTGAAGCTTTCTTT.

The rearrangement links TRBV20-1 to TRBJ2-1; 11 bases fit TRBD2. V lost 0 bases, J lost 0 bases, and 10 bases stayed unmatched. The CDR3 loop spans 19 amino acids. CDR1 DFQATT and CDR2 SNEGSKA come from the germline V gene (reference sequence). This CDR3 is CSARDSGLAVSSSYNEQFF. CDR3 nucleotide sequence: TGCAGTGCTAGAGATTCGGGACTAGCGGTATCGAGCTCCTACAATGAGCAGTTCTTC.

The CDR3 region is CASSLADITGELFF. The CDR3 DNA is TGTGCCAGCAGCTTAGCGGACATCACCGGGGAGCTGTTTTTT. The V and J genes are TRBV7-9 and TRBJ2-2; D possibly corresponds to TRBD1 (5 bases). Between the trimmed V and J ends, which lost 0 bases and 4 bases, there was a span of 6 bases. The germline gives CDR1 SEHNR, CDR2 FQNEAQ (reference sequence). The CDR3 is made up of 14 amino acids.

V gene TRBV3-1 combines with J gene TRBJ2-7; a weak D match, TRBD1 (6 bases). Germline assignment: CDR1 LGHDT and CDR2 YNNKEL (reference sequence). The CDR3 is 16 amino acids. V was pared by 1 base and J by 5 bases, with 18 bases between. DNA of the CDR3: TGTGCCAGCAGCCAAGCCCCACAGGGTAACTTCCACGAGCAGTACTTC. Its translation: CASSQAPQGNFHEQYF.

The chain employs TRBV12-3 or TRBV12-4 and TRBJ1-5, with a tentative D call TRBD1 (5 bases). This CDR3 is built from 13 residues. V was shortened by 6 bases and J by 4 bases, with 10 bases between the two germline ends. The CDR3 DNA is TGTGCCAGCAGCTCCGACAGAAATCAGCCCCAGCATTTT. Translation gives CASSSDRNQPQHF.

The chain's CDR3 is CASSRKREWNNEQFF. DNA of the CDR3: TGTGCCAGCAGCCGTAAGCGGGAGTGGAACAATGAGCAGTTCTTC. This chain uses TRBV7-2 with TRBJ2-1, with 8 bases identical to TRBD2. The CDR3 runs 15 residues. Trimming at V came to 5 bases and at J to 5 bases, leaving 8 bases not matched to a gene. Germline loops: CDR1 SGHTA, CDR2 FQGNSA.

The chain carries TRBV18 and TRBJ1-4; D unresolved. V was clipped by 4 bases and J by 8 bases, with 11 bases between them. Per the germline V gene, CDR1 is KGHSH and CDR2 is LQKENI. The CDR3 runs to 13 residues. CDR3 sequence (DNA): TGTGCCAGCTCACTACAGCAAAGGGAAAAACTGTTTTTT. This sequence encodes CASSLQQREKLFF. The whole variable domain, remainder taken from reference TRBV18 and TRBJ1-4, is NAGVMQNPRHLVRRRGQEARLRCSPMKGHSHVYWYRQLPEEGLKFMVYLQKENIIDESGMPKERFSAEFPKEGPSILRIQQVVRGDSAAYFCASSLQQREKLFFGSGTQLSVL.

The V call is TRBV2, the J call TRBJ1-5; D unresolved. Germline V gives CDR1 SNHLY, CDR2 FYNNEI. The CDR3 contains 13 residues. Trimming took off 8 bases at V and 6 bases at J, with 14 bases between the two ends. The CDR3: CASGSGVGQPQHF. The CDR3 DNA is TGTGCCAGCGGGAGCGGGGTCGGTCAGCCCCAGCATTTT.

This chain uses TRBV7-2 with TRBJ1-1; D not certain. The CDR3 spans 13 residues. Between the trimmed V and J ends, which lost 5 bases and 1 base, there was a span of 8 bases. Germline CDR1 SGHTA, CDR2 FQGNSA. The CDR3, as DNA: TGTGCCAGCAGCCCTCCATGGAACACTGAAGCTTTCTTT. Its translation: CASSPPWNTEAFF.

The CDR3 loop is CSARDEGGLTGEQYF. In DNA, the CDR3 is TGCAGTGCTAGAGATGAAGGGGGTTTAACGGGCGAGCAGTACTTC. The rearrangement links TRBV20-1 to TRBJ2-7; D may be TRBD1 (6 bases). The CDR3 runs to 15 residues. Between the trimmed V and J ends, which lost 0 bases and 6 bases, there was a span of 18 bases. From germline, CDR1 is DFQATT and CDR2 SNEGSKA (reference sequence).

The chain is built from TRBV5-1 and TRBJ1-5; D perhaps matches TRBD1 (6 bases). Germline V gives CDR1 SGHRS, CDR2 YFSETQ. Deletions cut 0 bases from V and 5 bases from J, with 9 bases between. The CDR3 is 14 amino acids. The CDR3 sequence: CASSLVGGDQPQHF. The CDR3 nucleotides read TGCGCCAGCAGCTTGGTAGGGGGAGATCAGCCCCAGCATTTT.

This chain joins TRBV24-1 and TRBJ2-5, with 7 bases matching TRBD1. The CDR3 loop spans 15 amino acids. Unmatched junction bases numbered 4, after V lost 3 bases and J lost 1 base. Germline V CDR1 and CDR2: KGHDR, SFDVKD. The CDR3 sequence: CATSDHRGFQETQYF. CDR3 nucleotides: TGTGCCACCAGTGATCACAGGGGTTTCCAAGAGACCCAGTACTTC.

The V and J genes are TRBV19 and TRBJ2-3; 10 bases fit TRBD2. This CDR3 contains 14 residues. The J segment lost 3 bases and the V segment lost 4 bases, leaving 1 base of the junction unmatched. Per the germline V gene, CDR1 is LNHDA and CDR2 is SQIVND (reference sequence). CDR3 region: CASSKTSGTDTQYF. Written as DNA, the CDR3 is TGTGCCAGTAGTAAGACTAGCGGGACAGATACGCAGTATTTT. The complete variable domain, with remaining parts taken from reference TRBV19 and TRBJ2-3, reads DGGITQSPKYLFRKEGQNVTLSCEQNLNHDAMYWYRQDPGQGLRLIYYSQIVNDFQKGDIAEGYSVSREKKESFPLTVTSAQKNPTAFYLCASSKTSGTDTQYFGPGTRLTVL.

The rearrangement links TRBV30 to TRBJ2-5; 8 positions agree with TRBD1. This CDR3 region has 13 residues. Germline V gene data show CDR1 as GTSNPN and CDR2 as SVGIG (reference sequence). The V gene end was trimmed by 3 bases and the J gene end by 5 bases; junction bases not matched to a gene: 5. The CDR3 spells CAWRPAGGETQYF. The CDR3 DNA reads TGTGCCTGGAGACCTGCAGGGGGCGAGACCCAGTACTTC.

The chain joins TRBV15 to TRBJ1-1, with no clear D. CDR3 size: 14 residues. The V gene's germline CDR1 is LNHNV and CDR2 YYDKDF (reference sequence). Trimming removed 4 bases at V and 1 base at J, with 10 bases between. The CDR3, as DNA: TGTGCCACCAGCATACAGACTCCGAACACTGAAGCTTTCTTT. Its translation is CATSIQTPNTEAFF.